The source of this T cell receptor (beta chain) is a study of OX40 agonist ivuxolimab in advanced cancers. Data came from immunoSEQ multiplex PCR; TCRdb stores just in-frame clones and leaves some out. Of tens of thousands of clones in the sample, 87% are singletons; the top ten hold about 0.52%. V shed 2 bases and J shed 2 bases, with 7 bases lying between them. The CDR3 runs 14 residues. CDR1 is SGHRS and CDR2 is YFSETQ in the germline V gene. The table lists this clone with a count of one. The sample here was CD4+ or CD8+ T cells sorted from blood, taken in a trial of the OX40 agonist ivuxolimab. The sequence derives from an adult with an advanced solid tumor such as melanoma, head and neck, liver or kidney cancer. This rearrangement joins TRBV5-1 to TRBJ2-2; D uncertain. The CDR3 DNA follows: TGCGCCAGCAGCTTACTACTAAACACCGGGGAGCTGTTTTTT. It codes for CASSLLLNTGELFF.